This T cell receptor (beta chain) was captured in a study of T cell responses to AZD1222 COVID-19 vaccine. Whole-study results and caveats: In all cases, repertoires were sampled only after the peak T cell response. Variant regions that are unmutated are reportedly the target of nearly half of spike-specific TCRs. Spike-specific TCR breadth and depth went up after people got two AZD1222 doses.

Clones were sequenced by immunoSEQ multiplex PCR, and TCRdb holds only the in-frame ones, with some missing. Among 68,000 or so clones listed, around nine tenths were seen once. Turning to this clone: Its specificity is not known.

The receptor was derived from an adult in good health. Specimen: peripheral blood, collected on day 0 of AZD1222 vaccination.

The CDR3 DNA reads as TGTGCCAGCAGCCCCCAGGGTGCTGGGGCCAACGTCCTGACTTTC. It translates to CASSPQGAGANVLTF. V gene TRBV11-3 combines with J gene TRBJ2-6, with D tentatively TRBD1 (5 bases). V was cut by 5 bases and J by 2 bases, with 10 bases left in between. Germline assignment: CDR1 SGHNT and CDR2 YENEEA. CDR3 length: 15 residues.